This entry lists 14 T cell receptor beta chains sequenced from one sample in a study of blood T cells in healthy people across ages. A J-beta primer mix and a sample-barcoded 5' primer were used in a second PCR of roughly 7 to 12 cycles. TCRdb itself ran the 5' RACE reads through MiXCR, one entry per CDR3 protein. The sample yields approximately 830,000 distinct CDR3 sequences, around 62% seen once. The sample comprised blood. Receptors were obtained from a man aged 25-40 years in good health.

This chain links TRBV13 with TRBJ2-5; no clear D gene. The CDR3 loop spans 14 amino acids. Trimming shortened V by 4 bases and J by 4 bases, and 13 bases separated the two germline ends. The germline V gene encodes CDR1 PRHDT and CDR2 FYEKMQ (reference sequence). The CDR3 is CASSYPRQPETQYF. CDR3 DNA sequence: TGTGCCAGCAGCTACCCTAGACAACCAGAGACCCAGTACTTC. Full variable domain (missing parts from reference TRBV13 and TRBJ2-5): AAGVIQSPRHLIKEKRETATLKCYPIPRHDTVYWYQQGPGQDPQFLISFYEKMQSDKGSIPDRFSAQQFSDYHSELNMSSLELGDSALYFCASSYPRQPETQYFGPGTRLLVL.

This sequence joins TRBV5-1 and TRBJ2-4; the match to TRBD1 covers 7 bases. Germline values: CDR1 SGHRS, CDR2 YFSETQ. With 4 bases clipped from V and 0 bases from J, the junction kept 7 bases outside the gene matches. This CDR3 is 16 amino acids long. The CDR3 DNA follows: TGCGCCAGCAGCATAAGACAGGGTTTAGCCAAAAACATTCAGTACTTC. Its translation is CASSIRQGLAKNIQYF.

In its sample, this clonotype was seen a few times. This sequence joins TRBV10-3 and TRBJ2-1; 7 nucleotides align to TRBD1. The germline V gene has CDR1 ENHRY and CDR2 SYGVKD. This CDR3 comprises 11 residues. Trimming cost V 6 bases and J 8 bases; bases outside gene matches: 1. CDR3 protein: CAIRQGYEQFF. In DNA, the CDR3 is TGTGCCATCAGACAGGGGTATGAGCAGTTCTTC.

The chain recombines TRBV6-5 with TRBJ2-1, with 12 positions matching TRBD2. Germline CDR1 MNHEY, CDR2 SVGAGI. V lost 6 bases, J lost 9 bases, and 15 bases stayed unmatched. This CDR3 has 17 residues. The CDR3 bases are TGTGCCAGCAGCTCCTCTAGCGGGGGGGCCCTGGAGAGTGAGCAGTTCTTC. As protein: CASSSSSGGALESEQFF.

The chain has TRBV29-1 and TRBJ2-2; 11 bases map to TRBD2. Germline-derived CDR1 and CDR2 are SQVTM and ANQGSEA. The CDR3 runs 14 residues. V lost 6 bases and J lost 4; bases outside the gene matches: 4. The CDR3 loop reads CSVLAGGSTGELFF. The CDR3 bases are TGCAGCGTATTAGCGGGGGGGAGCACCGGGGAGCTGTTTTTT.

This clonotype was recorded a few times. The chain couples TRBV12-3 or TRBV12-4 to TRBJ2-1; D is unclear. Trimming left V 7 bases short and J 7 bases short, with 8 bases between. The CDR3 consists of 11 residues. CDR3 in DNA: TGTGCCAGCAAAGGGCGGAATGAGCAGTTCTTC. Translated: CASKGRNEQFF.

The V and J genes are TRBV6-2 or TRBV6-3 and TRBJ2-1, with no clear D. Trimming pared 7 bases from V and 0 bases from J, leaving 13 bases between. This CDR3 spans 15 amino acids. Germline CDR1 and CDR2: MNHEY and SVGEGT. DNA for the CDR3: TGTGCCAGCACCCAAGAAGTGGGCTCCTACAATGAGCAGTTCTTC. This sequence encodes CASTQEVGSYNEQFF.

This chain links TRBV7-2 with TRBJ2-7, with D tentatively TRBD1 (6 bases). V lost 5 bases, J lost 1 base, and 12 bases lay in between. The CDR3 runs to 14 residues. Germline assignment: CDR1 SGHTA and CDR2 FQGNSA. The CDR3 DNA reads TGTGCCAGCAGCGCAAGACAGGAGTCCTACGAGCAGTACTTC. Protein product: CASSARQESYEQYF.

There are a few counts of this clonotype. This chain connects TRBV3-1 to TRBJ2-3; D unclear. From germline, CDR1 is LGHDT and CDR2 YNNKEL (reference sequence). Deletions cut 0 bases from V and 2 bases from J, with 12 bases between. The CDR3 has 16 residues. The CDR3 sequence: CASSQDLGSTTDTQYF. For the CDR3, the DNA is TGTGCCAGCAGCCAAGACCTAGGATCCACCACAGATACGCAGTATTTT.

This clonotype was seen only a few times. This chain connects TRBV29-1 to TRBJ1-2; 8 nucleotides line up with TRBD1. J lost 3 bases, V lost 5 bases, and 5 bases had no gene match. The V gene's germline CDR1 is SQVTM and CDR2 ANQGSEA. This CDR3 has 13 amino acids. CDR3 loop: CSVIRGQDYGYTF. CDR3 coding DNA: TGCAGCGTTATCAGGGGGCAGGACTATGGCTACACCTTC.

The table lists this clonotype with many counts. The chain joins TRBV28 to TRBJ2-6, with a possible D match to TRBD2 (5 bases). CDR1 and CDR2 from the germline V gene are MDHEN and SYDVKM. This CDR3 contains 16 residues. V lost 6 bases and J lost 0, with 12 bases in between. The CDR3 loop reads CASRLDWSSGANVLTF. The CDR3 bases are TGTGCCAGCAGACTGGACTGGAGCTCTGGGGCCAACGTCCTGACTTTC.

This clonotype occurred once. This CDR3 reads CSARVRHSQGYTF. CDR3 nucleotide sequence: TGCAGTGCTAGAGTACGGCACTCTCAGGGCTACACCTTC. The chain uses TRBV20-1 and TRBJ1-2, with unresolved D. The V end lost 1 base, the J end lost 8 bases, and 14 bases lay between the germline ends. The CDR3 is made up of 13 amino acids. Germline assignment: CDR1 DFQATT and CDR2 SNEGSKA (reference sequence).

This clonotype was recorded a few times. The rearrangement uses TRBV29-1 and TRBJ2-7; D is perhaps TRBD1 (5 bases). The CDR3 contains 13 residues. Germline CDR1 and CDR2: SQVTM and ANQGSEA. Between the trimmed V and J ends, which lost 7 bases and 5 bases, there was a span of 18 bases. In DNA, the CDR3 is TGCAGCGGGGGCGAGAGTCAGGTGCACGAGCAGTACTTC. Its protein product is CSGGESQVHEQYF.

This clonotype was counted between two and nine times. The CDR3 region has the DNA TGCAGCGTTGACCAGGGGGGCTATGGCTACACCTTC. It yields the protein CSVDQGGYGYTF. The rearrangement links TRBV29-1 to TRBJ1-2; TRBD1 agrees at 7 bases. The trim removed 3 bases at V and 4 bases at J, leaving 2 bases unmatched. Germline CDR1 SQVTM, CDR2 ANQGSEA. The CDR3 sequence is 12 residues long.